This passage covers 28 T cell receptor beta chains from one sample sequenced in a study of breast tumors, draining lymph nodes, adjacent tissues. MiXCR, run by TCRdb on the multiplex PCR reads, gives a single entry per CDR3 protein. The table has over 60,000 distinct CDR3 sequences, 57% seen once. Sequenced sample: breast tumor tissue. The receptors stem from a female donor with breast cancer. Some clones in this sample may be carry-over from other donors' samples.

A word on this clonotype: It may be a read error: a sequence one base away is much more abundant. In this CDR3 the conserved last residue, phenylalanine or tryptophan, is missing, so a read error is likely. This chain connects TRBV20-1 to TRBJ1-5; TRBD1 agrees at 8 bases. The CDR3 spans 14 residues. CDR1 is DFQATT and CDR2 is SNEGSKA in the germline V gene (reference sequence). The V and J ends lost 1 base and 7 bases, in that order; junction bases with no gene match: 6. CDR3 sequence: CSARVTGVGQPQHL. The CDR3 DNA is TGCAGTGCTAGAGTGACAGGGGTTGGACAGCCCCAGCATCTT.

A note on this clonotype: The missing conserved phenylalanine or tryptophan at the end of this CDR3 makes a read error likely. CDR3 loop: CARGQTPGSYNSPLHL. The CDR3 nucleotides are TGTGCACGAGGACAGACTCCAGGTTCCTATAATTCACCCCTCCACCTT. The chain is built from TRBV19 and TRBJ1-6; weak D call: TRBD1 (6 bases). Germline CDR1 LNHDA, CDR2 SQIVND (reference sequence). This CDR3 region has 16 residues.

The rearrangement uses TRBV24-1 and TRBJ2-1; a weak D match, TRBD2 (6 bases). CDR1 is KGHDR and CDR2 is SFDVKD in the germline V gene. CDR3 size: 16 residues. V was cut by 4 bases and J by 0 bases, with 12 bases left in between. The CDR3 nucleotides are TGTGCCACCAGTGAAGCAGGGAGGCCCTCCTACAATGAGCAGTTCTTC. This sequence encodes CATSEAGRPSYNEQFF.

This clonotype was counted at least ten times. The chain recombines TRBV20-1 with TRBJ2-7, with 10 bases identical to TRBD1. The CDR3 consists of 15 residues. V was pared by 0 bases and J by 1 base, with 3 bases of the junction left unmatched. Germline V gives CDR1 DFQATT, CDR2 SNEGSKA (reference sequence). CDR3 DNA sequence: TGCAGTGCTAGAGATCCGGGACAGGGGTCCTACGAGCAGTACTTC. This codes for CSARDPGQGSYEQYF.

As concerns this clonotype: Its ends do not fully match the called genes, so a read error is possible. The CDR3 spells CASSQDWEIETQSF. The CDR3 nucleotides read TGTGCCAGCAGCCAAGATTGGGAGATAGAGACCCAGTCCTTC. J is TRBJ2-5 and V is TRBV14; D may be TRBD2 (5 bases). Per germline, CDR1 SGHDN and CDR2 FVKESK. There are 14 residues in the CDR3.

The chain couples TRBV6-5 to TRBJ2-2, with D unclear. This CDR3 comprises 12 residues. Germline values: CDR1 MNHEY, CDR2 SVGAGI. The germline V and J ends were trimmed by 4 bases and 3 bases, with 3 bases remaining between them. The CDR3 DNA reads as TGTGCCAGCAGTTGGGACACCGGGGAGCTGTTTTTT. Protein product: CASSWDTGELFF.

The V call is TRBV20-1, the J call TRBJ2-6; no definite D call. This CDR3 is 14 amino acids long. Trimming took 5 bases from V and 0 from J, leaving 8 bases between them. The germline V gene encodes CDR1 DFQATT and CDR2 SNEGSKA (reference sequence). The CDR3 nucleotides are TGCAGTGCTGCCCCGGGCTCTGGGGCCAACGTCCTGACTTTC. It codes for CSAAPGSGANVLTF.

The CDR3 coding sequence is TGTGCCACCAGTGATCTGCGGCCAGGGATGGAGACCCAGTACTTC. Protein product: CATSDLRPGMETQYF. The chain joins TRBV24-1 to TRBJ2-5; a possible D gene is TRBD1 (5 bases). Trimming removed 3 bases at V and 5 bases at J, with 15 bases between. Germline loops: CDR1 KGHDR, CDR2 SFDVKD. CDR3 length: 15 residues.

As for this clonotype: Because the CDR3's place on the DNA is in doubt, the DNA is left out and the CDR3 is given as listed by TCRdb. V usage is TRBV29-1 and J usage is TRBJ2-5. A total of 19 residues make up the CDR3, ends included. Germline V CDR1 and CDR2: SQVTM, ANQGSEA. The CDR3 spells CSVERTPNGYTFGSGTQYF.

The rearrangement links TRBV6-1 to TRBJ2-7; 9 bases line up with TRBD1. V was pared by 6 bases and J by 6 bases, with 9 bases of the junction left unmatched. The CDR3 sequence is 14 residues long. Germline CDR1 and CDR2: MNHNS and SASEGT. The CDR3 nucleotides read TGTGCCAGCAGACGGACAGGGGATCTGGGCGAGCAGTACTTC. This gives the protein CASRRTGDLGEQYF.

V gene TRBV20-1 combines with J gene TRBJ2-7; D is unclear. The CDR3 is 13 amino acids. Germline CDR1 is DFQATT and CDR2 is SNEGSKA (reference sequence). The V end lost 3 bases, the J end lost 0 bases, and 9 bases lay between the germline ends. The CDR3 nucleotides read TGCAGTGCTAGCGCGCAGTACTCCTACGAGCAGTACTTC. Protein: CSASAQYSYEQYF.

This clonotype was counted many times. CDR3 loop: CAWRGRTAYNEQFF. Here the CDR3 DNA reads TGTGCCTGGAGGGGCAGGACAGCCTACAATGAGCAGTTCTTC. V and J are TRBV30 and TRBJ2-1, with a possible D match to TRBD1 (6 bases). Germline CDR1 GTSNPN, CDR2 SVGIG (reference sequence). Trimming removed 3 bases from V and 2 bases from J, with 11 bases in between. The CDR3 is made up of 14 amino acids.

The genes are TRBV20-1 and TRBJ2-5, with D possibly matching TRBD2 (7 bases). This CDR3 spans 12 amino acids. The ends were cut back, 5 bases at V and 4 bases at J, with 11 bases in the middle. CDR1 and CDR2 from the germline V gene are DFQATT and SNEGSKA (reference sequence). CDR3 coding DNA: TGCAGTGCTTCCGGGGGGCGAGAGACCCAGTACTTC. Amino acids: CSASGGRETQYF.

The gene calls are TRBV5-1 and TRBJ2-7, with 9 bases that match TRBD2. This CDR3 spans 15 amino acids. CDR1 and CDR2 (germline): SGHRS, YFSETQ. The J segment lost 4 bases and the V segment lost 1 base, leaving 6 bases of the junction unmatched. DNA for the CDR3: TGCGCCAGCAGCTTGTCTAGCGGGAATATTTACGAGCAGTACTTC. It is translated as CASSLSSGNIYEQYF. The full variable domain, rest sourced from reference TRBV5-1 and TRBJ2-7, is KAGVTQTPRYLIKTRGQQVTLSCSPISGHRSVSWYQQTPGQGLQFLFEYFSETQRNKGNFPGRFSGRQFSNSRSEMNVSTLELGDSALYLCASSLSSGNIYEQYFGPGTRLTVT.

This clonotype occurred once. CDR3 region: CASTSGTYYEQYF. CDR3 in DNA: TGTGCCAGCACCTCCGGGACCTATTACGAGCAGTACTTC. The gene calls are TRBV12-3 or TRBV12-4 and TRBJ2-7; D might be TRBD1 or TRBD2, each matching 5 bases. This CDR3 contains 13 residues. The germline V and J ends were trimmed by 7 bases and 4 bases, with 14 bases remaining between them.

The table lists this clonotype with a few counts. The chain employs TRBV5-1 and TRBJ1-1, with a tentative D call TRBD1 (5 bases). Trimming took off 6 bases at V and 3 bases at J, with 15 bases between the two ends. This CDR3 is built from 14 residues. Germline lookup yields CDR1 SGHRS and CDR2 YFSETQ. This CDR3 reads CASNLIQGYTEAFF. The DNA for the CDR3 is TGCGCCAGCAACTTAATCCAGGGTTACACTGAAGCTTTCTTT.

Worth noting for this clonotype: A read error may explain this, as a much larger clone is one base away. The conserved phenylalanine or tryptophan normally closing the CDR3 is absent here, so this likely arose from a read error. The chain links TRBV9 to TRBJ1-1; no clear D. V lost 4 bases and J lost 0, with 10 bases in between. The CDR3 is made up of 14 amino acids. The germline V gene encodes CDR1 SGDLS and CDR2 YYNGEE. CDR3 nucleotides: TGTGCCAGCAGCTCAGGACTTTTGAACACTGAAGCTTTCGTT. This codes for CASSSGLLNTEAFV.

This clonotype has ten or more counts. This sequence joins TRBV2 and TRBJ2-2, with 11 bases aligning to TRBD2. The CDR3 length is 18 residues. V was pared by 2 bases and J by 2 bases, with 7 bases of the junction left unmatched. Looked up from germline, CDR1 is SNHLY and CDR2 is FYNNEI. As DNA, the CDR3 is TGTGCCAGCAGTGAATCGGTAGCGGGGGGGCTCAACACCGGGGAGCTGTTTTTT. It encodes CASSESVAGGLNTGELFF.

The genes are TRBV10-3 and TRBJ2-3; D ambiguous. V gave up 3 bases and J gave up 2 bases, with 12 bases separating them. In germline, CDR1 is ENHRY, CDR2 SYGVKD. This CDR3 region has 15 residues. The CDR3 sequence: CAISEPGRTTDTQYF. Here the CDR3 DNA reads TGTGCCATCAGTGAACCTGGGCGAACCACAGATACGCAGTATTTT.

The CDR3 DNA reads TGTGCCAGCAGCTTATGGGCGATGGGCTACGAGCAGTACGTC. Amino acid sequence: CASSLWAMGYEQYV. The V gene is TRBV7-2, the J gene TRBJ2-7; D gene ambiguous. Germline assignment: CDR1 SGHTA and CDR2 FQGNSA. This CDR3 comprises 14 residues. V lost 2 bases and J 3 bases, leaving 11 bases between the germline ends.

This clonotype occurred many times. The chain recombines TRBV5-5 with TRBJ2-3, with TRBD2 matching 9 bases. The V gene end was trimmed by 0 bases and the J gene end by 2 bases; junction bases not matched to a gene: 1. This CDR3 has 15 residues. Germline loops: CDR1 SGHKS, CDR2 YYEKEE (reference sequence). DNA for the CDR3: TGTGCCAGCAGCTTGGAGCGGGGGGCCACAGATACGCAGTATTTT. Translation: CASSLERGATDTQYF.

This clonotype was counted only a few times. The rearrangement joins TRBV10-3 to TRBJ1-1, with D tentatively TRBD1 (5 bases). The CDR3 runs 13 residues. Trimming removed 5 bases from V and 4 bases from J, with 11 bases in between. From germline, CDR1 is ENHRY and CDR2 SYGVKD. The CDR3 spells CAISSTGSTEAFF. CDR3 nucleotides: TGTGCCATCAGTTCCACAGGAAGCACTGAAGCTTTCTTT.

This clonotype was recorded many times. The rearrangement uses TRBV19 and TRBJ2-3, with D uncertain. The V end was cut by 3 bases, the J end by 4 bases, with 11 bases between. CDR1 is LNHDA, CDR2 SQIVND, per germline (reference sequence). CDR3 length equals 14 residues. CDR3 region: CASSMVQSADTQYF. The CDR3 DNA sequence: TGTGCCAGTAGTATGGTCCAGAGCGCAGATACGCAGTATTTT.

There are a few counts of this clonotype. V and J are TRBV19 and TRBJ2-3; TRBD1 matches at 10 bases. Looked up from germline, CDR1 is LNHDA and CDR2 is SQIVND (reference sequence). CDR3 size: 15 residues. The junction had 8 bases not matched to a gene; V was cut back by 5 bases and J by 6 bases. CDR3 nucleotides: TGTGCCAGTAGTCCTAGACAGGGGGCGATTGATACGCAGTATTTT. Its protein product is CASSPRQGAIDTQYF.

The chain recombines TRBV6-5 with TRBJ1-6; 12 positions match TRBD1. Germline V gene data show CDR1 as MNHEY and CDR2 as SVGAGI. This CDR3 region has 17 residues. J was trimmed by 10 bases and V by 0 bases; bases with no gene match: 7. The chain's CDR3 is CASSYSGSGTGGSPLHF. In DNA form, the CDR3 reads TGTGCCAGCAGTTACTCAGGTTCCGGGACAGGGGGCTCACCCCTCCACTTT.

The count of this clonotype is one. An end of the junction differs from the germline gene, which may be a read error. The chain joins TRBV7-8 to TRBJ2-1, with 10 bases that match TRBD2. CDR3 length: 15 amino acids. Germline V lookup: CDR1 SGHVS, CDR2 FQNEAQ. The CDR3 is CASSASGSIYNEQLF. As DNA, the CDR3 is TGTGCCAGCAGCGCTAGCGGGAGCATATACAATGAGCAGCTCTTC. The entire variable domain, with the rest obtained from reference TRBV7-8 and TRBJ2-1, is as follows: GAGVSQSPRYKVAKRGQDVALRCDPISGHVSLFWYQQALGQGPEFLTYFQNEAQLDKSGLPSDRFFAERPEGSVSTLKIQRTQQEDSAVYLCASSASGSIYNEQLFGPGTRLTVL.

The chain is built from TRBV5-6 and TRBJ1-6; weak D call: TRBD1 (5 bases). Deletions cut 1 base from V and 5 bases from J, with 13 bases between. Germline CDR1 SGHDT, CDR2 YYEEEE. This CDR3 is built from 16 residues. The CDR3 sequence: CASSLLQGVNNSPLHF. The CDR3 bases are TGTGCCAGCAGCTTGCTGCAGGGTGTTAATAATTCACCCCTCCACTTT.

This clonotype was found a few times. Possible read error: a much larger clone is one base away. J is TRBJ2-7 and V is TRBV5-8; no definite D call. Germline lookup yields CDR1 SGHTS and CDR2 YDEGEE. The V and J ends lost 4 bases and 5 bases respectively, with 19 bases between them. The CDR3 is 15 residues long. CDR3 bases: TGTGCCAGCAGCCCCCAGACGGCATCGGTCCACGAGCAGTACTTC. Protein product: CASSPQTASVHEQYF.